What follows are 13 T cell receptor beta chains derived from one specimen sequenced in a study of blood T cell repertoires in COVID-19. Clones were read by immunoSEQ multiplex PCR, and TCRdb kept only the in-frame ones, dropping some. The sample contains under 250,000 clones, 85% to 90% of which appear only once. Specimen: peripheral blood. Receptors originate from a man aged 45-65 years with COVID-19, enrolled during active disease.

The V call is TRBV6-4, the J call TRBJ1-1; 8 nucleotides match TRBD1. The CDR3 has 15 amino acids. V lost 1 base, J lost 2 bases, and 3 bases stayed unmatched. CDR1 and CDR2 from the germline V gene are MRHNA and SNTAGT. The CDR3 DNA reads TGTGCCAGCAGTGACTTCCCAGGGGGCAACACTGAAGCTTTCTTT. Its protein product is CASSDFPGGNTEAFF.

This clone has just one count. The chain recombines TRBV15 with TRBJ1-2, with a possible D match to TRBD1 (5 bases). Trimming took off 0 bases at V and 4 bases at J, with 12 bases between the two ends. The CDR3 length is 15 residues. Germline V gene lookup returns CDR1 LNHNV and CDR2 YYDKDF (reference sequence). CDR3 sequence reads: CATSRDWGEAYGYTF. CDR3 DNA: TGTGCCACCAGCAGAGATTGGGGGGAGGCCTATGGCTACACCTTC. Combining the CDR3 with reference TRBV15 and TRBJ1-2 gives the whole variable domain DAMVIQNPRYQVTQFGKPVTLSCSQTLNHNVMYWYQQKSSQAPKLLFHYYDKDFNNEADTPDNFQSRRPNTSFCFLDIRSPGLGDTAMYLCATSRDWGEAYGYTFGSGTRLTVV.

This chain joins TRBV5-5 and TRBJ1-5; the D gene is possibly TRBD1 (5 bases). Germline CDR1 reads SGHKS; CDR2 reads YYEKEE (reference sequence). The CDR3 runs to 13 residues. Trimming pared 7 bases from V and 3 bases from J, leaving 11 bases between. In DNA form, the CDR3 reads TGTGCCAGCGGGGGGTCCGACAATCAGCCCCAGCATTTT. It translates to CASGGSDNQPQHF.

This clone is a singleton in its sample. This rearrangement joins TRBV19 to TRBJ2-5, with TRBD1 as a possible D gene (6 bases). Germline V CDR1 and CDR2: LNHDA, SQIVND (reference sequence). V was clipped by 3 bases and J by 1 base, with 12 bases between them. The CDR3 consists of 15 residues. CDR3 amino acids: CASSMGDTLQETQYF. CDR3 nucleotide sequence: TGTGCCAGTAGTATGGGGGACACTCTCCAAGAGACCCAGTACTTC. The whole variable domain, filled in from reference TRBV19 and TRBJ2-5, reads DGGITQSPKYLFRKEGQNVTLSCEQNLNHDAMYWYRQDPGQGLRLIYYSQIVNDFQKGDIAEGYSVSREKKESFPLTVTSAQKNPTAFYLCASSMGDTLQETQYFGPGTRLLVL.

In this sample, this clone turned up once. The chain has TRBV5-1 and TRBJ2-1; weak D call: TRBD2 (6 bases). Deletions cut 4 bases from V and 2 bases from J, with 13 bases between. From germline, CDR1 is SGHRS and CDR2 YFSETQ. CDR3 length: 15 residues. DNA for the CDR3: TGCGCCAGCAGCCTCCGGGCGGGAACCTACAATGAGCAGTTCTTC. Residues: CASSLRAGTYNEQFF.

J is TRBJ1-5 and V is TRBV6-1, with TRBD1 as a possible D gene (6 bases). V was clipped by 2 bases and J by 4 bases, with 12 bases between them. The CDR3 is 15 amino acids. CDR1 and CDR2 (germline): MNHNS, SASEGT. CDR3 loop: CASSESQGPNQPQHF. The CDR3 region has the DNA TGTGCCAGCAGTGAATCGCAGGGGCCGAATCAGCCCCAGCATTTT.

This clone was found once. This rearrangement joins TRBV15 to TRBJ2-1; 16 bases are a match to TRBD2. This CDR3 is built from 17 residues. V was clipped by 4 bases and J by 2 bases; unmatched bases: 2. CDR1 and CDR2 from the germline V gene are LNHNV and YYDKDF (reference sequence). For the CDR3, the DNA is TGTGCCACCAGCAAAGGGACTAGCGGGGGGGCCTACAATGAGCAGTTCTTC. Encoded protein: CATSKGTSGGAYNEQFF.

V and J are TRBV18 and TRBJ1-2; 8 bases map to TRBD1. The germline V gene has CDR1 KGHSH and CDR2 LQKENI. V was pared by 3 bases and J by 0 bases, with 15 bases of the junction left unmatched. CDR3 length: 19 residues. The CDR3 DNA reads TGTGCCAGCTCACCGCAAGGACAGGGTAGGGTTGGAGCTAACTATGGCTACACCTTC. Protein sequence: CASSPQGQGRVGANYGYTF. The full variable domain, its missing parts supplied by reference TRBV18 and TRBJ1-2, is NAGVMQNPRHLVRRRGQEARLRCSPMKGHSHVYWYRQLPEEGLKFMVYLQKENIIDESGMPKERFSAEFPKEGPSILRIQQVVRGDSAAYFCASSPQGQGRVGANYGYTFGSGTRLTVV.

The chain uses TRBV19 and TRBJ1-1; D not resolved. CDR1 and CDR2 from the germline V gene are LNHDA and SQIVND (reference sequence). V lost 6 bases, J lost 5 bases, and 10 bases lay in between. The CDR3 runs 12 residues. The CDR3 loop reads CASSIQNTEAFF. In DNA form, the CDR3 reads TGTGCCAGTAGCATACAGAATACTGAAGCTTTCTTT.

In this sample, this clone is medium-sized. Other nucleotide sequences in the sample specify the same CDR3. The rearrangement uses TRBV6-1 and TRBJ2-5, with D perhaps TRBD2 (7 bases). Trimming took off 0 bases at V and 5 bases at J, with 16 bases between the two ends. Per germline, CDR1 MNHNS and CDR2 SASEGT. CDR3 length equals 16 residues. The CDR3 protein is CASSEAGRGAGETQYF. DNA of the CDR3: TGTGCCAGCAGTGAAGCGGGGAGGGGGGCTGGGGAGACCCAGTACTTC.

The chain employs TRBV11-3 and TRBJ2-7; the D gene is possibly TRBD2 (6 bases). V was trimmed by 7 bases and J by 5 bases, leaving 30 bases between them. Germline values: CDR1 SGHNT, CDR2 YENEEA. The CDR3 sequence is 18 residues long. The chain's CDR3 is CASIQGEGSSGPTDEQYF. The CDR3 DNA sequence: TGTGCCAGCATACAAGGGGAAGGGAGCAGCGGGCCGACGGACGAGCAGTACTTC.

The chain has TRBV2 and TRBJ1-5; unclear D gene. The germline V and J ends were trimmed by 3 bases and 3 bases, with 12 bases remaining between them. This CDR3 is 15 amino acids long. CDR1 is SNHLY and CDR2 is FYNNEI in the germline V gene. CDR3 bases: TGTGCCAGCAGTGATGGGCAAAGGTTCAATCAGCCCCAGCATTTT. As protein: CASSDGQRFNQPQHF.

The rearrangement links TRBV29-1 to TRBJ2-2; no definite D call. The CDR3 runs to 11 residues. The ends were cut back, 7 bases at V and 6 bases at J, with 9 bases in the middle. Per the germline V gene, CDR1 is SQVTM and CDR2 is ANQGSEA. As DNA, the CDR3 is TGCAGCGCCGACTTGGCCGGGGAGCTGTTTTTT. This sequence encodes CSADLAGELFF.